The 19 T cell receptor beta chains in this list originate from one sample, sequenced in a study of cytomegalovirus exposure and HLA in healthy donors (dated 2017 in TCRdb). The library was produced with the immunoSEQ multiplex PCR assay. For the multiplex PCR, a mixture combining 60 forward primers for TCR Vbeta segments and 13 reverse primers for TCR Jbeta segments was used. TCRdb carries this immuneACCESS record with in-frame sequences only. Its versions omit some clonotypes, under half of them owing to an unresolved V gene in the studies checked, with the rest unexplained. The sample data list about 130,000 clones, and about two thirds of these were observed just once. About 3% of the sample goes to the ten largest clones. Sequences were obtained from PBMCs. All receptors derive from a woman in her fifties or sixties in good health and CMV-seropositive.

A word on this clone: Other DNA sequences in this sample translate to the same CDR3. This chain connects TRBV5-1 to TRBJ2-5; tentatively, D is TRBD2 (6 bases). V was shortened by 0 bases and J by 5 bases, with 11 bases between the two germline ends. The CDR3 has 14 amino acids. Per germline, CDR1 SGHRS and CDR2 YFSETQ. CDR3 bases: TGCGCCAGCAGCTTGGGGACTGGGAGGGAGACCCAGTACTTC. Protein: CASSLGTGRETQYF.

This clone was picked up a small number of times. The chain couples TRBV6-1 to TRBJ1-6; tentatively, D is TRBD1 (6 bases). In germline, CDR1 is MNHNS, CDR2 SASEGT. V was cut by 4 bases and J by 3 bases, with 16 bases left in between. The CDR3 is 17 residues long. This chain's CDR3 is CASSAGTSVSYNSPLHF. Written as DNA, the CDR3 is TGTGCCAGCAGTGCCGGGACATCGGTTAGCTATAATTCACCCCTCCACTTT.

The chain employs TRBV7-2 and TRBJ1-6, with 12 positions matching TRBD1. Trimming at V came to 6 bases and at J to 12 bases, leaving 12 bases not matched to a gene. From germline, CDR1 is SGHTA and CDR2 FQGNSA. There are 16 residues in the CDR3. The CDR3 DNA sequence: TGTGCCAGCAGTTCGCCGGGACAGGGGGCTTCGGAACCCCTCCACTTT. Translated, it gives CASSSPGQGASEPLHF.

For the CDR3, the DNA is TGCGCCAGCAGCCAACCTCGGGACAGGGGATTCTATGGCTACACCTTC. Amino acids: CASSQPRDRGFYGYTF. V is TRBV4-1 and J is TRBJ1-2; TRBD1 agrees at 10 bases. J lost 4 bases, V lost 2 bases, and 7 bases had no gene match. Germline lookup yields CDR1 MGHRA and CDR2 YSYEKL. The CDR3 is made up of 16 amino acids.

J is TRBJ2-5 and V is TRBV18; the match to TRBD1 covers 7 bases. Unmatched junction bases numbered 5, after V lost 2 bases and J lost 2 bases. The CDR3 consists of 15 residues. Germline V gene data show CDR1 as KGHSH and CDR2 as LQKENI. The chain's CDR3 is CASSPRQGPQETQYF. CDR3 in DNA: TGTGCCAGCTCACCAAGACAGGGTCCTCAAGAGACCCAGTACTTC.

This chain connects TRBV23-1 to TRBJ2-2, with D possibly matching TRBD1 (6 bases). TRBV23-1 carries the ORF label, with uncertain function. Trimming removed 4 bases from V and 2 bases from J, with 14 bases in between. The CDR3 runs 16 residues. CDR3 loop: CASSPPDRRNTGELFF. Written as DNA, the CDR3 is TGCGCCAGCAGTCCCCCCGACAGGAGAAACACCGGGGAGCTGTTTTTT.

This chain connects TRBV5-4 to TRBJ2-7; D gene uncertain. V lost 1 base to trimming and J lost 0 bases, with 5 bases between them. The CDR3 is 13 amino acids. CDR1 is SGHNT, CDR2 YYREEE, per germline (reference sequence). CDR3 protein: CASSLPHSYEQYF. DNA of the CDR3: TGTGCCAGCAGCTTGCCCCACTCCTACGAGCAGTACTTC.

This clone was observed a single time. V is TRBV29-1 and J is TRBJ2-7, with TRBD1 as a possible D gene (7 bases). The V gene's germline CDR1 is SQVTM and CDR2 ANQGSEA. This CDR3 is built from 14 residues. The V gene lost 6 bases and the J gene lost 4 bases, with 19 bases spanning the gap. CDR3 bases: TGCAGCGTGGGGAAGGGGGCTGGGGGGTACGAGCAGTACTTC. It yields the protein CSVGKGAGGYEQYF.

V usage is TRBV5-1 and J usage is TRBJ2-1; 9 positions match TRBD2. The V segment lost 4 bases and the J segment 8 bases; nucleotides outside the gene matches: 10. CDR3 length: 15 residues. The germline V gene encodes CDR1 SGHRS and CDR2 YFSETQ. CDR3 bases: TGCGCCAGCAGCCCCTGGGGCGGGGGGGCGGATGAGCAGTTCTTC. Translated: CASSPWGGGADEQFF. Together with reference TRBV5-1 and TRBJ2-1, the CDR3 gives the full variable domain: KAGVTQTPRYLIKTRGQQVTLSCSPISGHRSVSWYQQTPGQGLQFLFEYFSETQRNKGNFPGRFSGRQFSNSRSEMNVSTLELGDSALYLCASSPWGGGADEQFFGPGTRLTVL.

The chain carries TRBV2 and TRBJ1-5; 8 nucleotides agree with TRBD1. This CDR3 spans 14 amino acids. With V trimmed by 10 bases and J by 5 bases, 10 bases remained unmatched. Germline CDR1 SNHLY, CDR2 FYNNEI. This CDR3 is CATTDRAEDQPQHF. In DNA, the CDR3 is TGTGCCACCACGGACAGGGCAGAGGATCAGCCCCAGCATTTT.

The chain recombines TRBV7-9 with TRBJ1-1, with D tentatively TRBD1 (5 bases). The length of the CDR3 is 12 residues. V lost 6 bases and J lost 11, with 16 bases in between. Germline V gene data show CDR1 as SEHNR and CDR2 as FQNEAQ (reference sequence). CDR3 bases: TGTGCCAGCAGTTCTCCAGGGCCCGGGGCTTTCTTT. Protein sequence: CASSSPGPGAFF. Supplemented by reference TRBV7-9 and TRBJ1-1, the full variable domain reads DTGVSQNPRHKITKRGQNVTFRCDPISEHNRLYWYRQTLGQGPEFLTYFQNEAQLEKSRLLSDRFSAERPKGSFSTLEIQRTEQGDSAMYLCASSSPGPGAFFGQGTRLTVV.

This clone was seen just once. J is TRBJ1-2 and V is TRBV10-2; TRBD1 matches 7 bases. The V gene end was trimmed by 7 bases and the J gene end by 1 base; junction bases not matched to a gene: 3. Germline lookup yields CDR1 WSHSY and CDR2 SAAADI. This CDR3 is built from 13 residues. CDR3 nucleotides: TGCGCCAGCATGGACAGGCGTAACTATGGCTACACCTTC. This encodes CASMDRRNYGYTF.

V usage is TRBV19 and J usage is TRBJ1-3; 10 bases are a match to TRBD1. Unmatched junction bases numbered 1, after V lost 3 bases and J lost 2 bases. CDR1 LNHDA and CDR2 SQIVND come from the germline V gene (reference sequence). The CDR3 covers 15 residues. The CDR3 is CASSIGTGAGNTIYF. The CDR3, as DNA: TGTGCCAGTAGTATCGGGACAGGGGCTGGAAACACCATATATTTT.

The chain joins TRBV19 to TRBJ1-1, with 8 bases aligning to TRBD1. Unmatched junction bases numbered 8, after V lost 5 bases and J lost 0 bases. The germline CDR1 and CDR2 sequences are LNHDA and SQIVND (reference sequence). The CDR3 totals 16 residues. Here the CDR3 DNA reads TGTGCCAGTAGTCTCAACAGGGGGGGGATGAACACTGAAGCTTTCTTT. It encodes CASSLNRGGMNTEAFF. Full variable domain (remainder filled in from reference TRBV19 and TRBJ1-1): DGGITQSPKYLFRKEGQNVTLSCEQNLNHDAMYWYRQDPGQGLRLIYYSQIVNDFQKGDIAEGYSVSREKKESFPLTVTSAQKNPTAFYLCASSLNRGGMNTEAFFGQGTRLTVV.

The V call is TRBV7-2, the J call TRBJ1-2; 8 bases match TRBD1. Losses at the gene ends were 4 bases for V and 4 bases for J; bases not matched to a gene: 14. Germline-derived CDR1 and CDR2 are SGHTA and FQGNSA. This CDR3 is built from 17 residues. The CDR3 DNA is TGTGCCAGCAGCTCCCTGGGACAGGAACTTGGGGGCTATGGCTACACCTTC. Its protein product is CASSSLGQELGGYGYTF.

The V and J genes are TRBV5-4 and TRBJ2-5; 10 bases align to TRBD2. The germline CDR1 and CDR2 sequences are SGHNT and YYREEE (reference sequence). This CDR3 is built from 18 residues. The V and J ends lost 0 bases and 7 bases, in that order; junction bases with no gene match: 15. CDR3 amino acids: CASSLAIGTSVVSGTQYF. The CDR3 region has the DNA TGTGCCAGCAGCTTGGCCATCGGGACTAGCGTCGTCTCGGGGACCCAGTACTTC.

The chain employs TRBV27 and TRBJ2-5, with 7 bases that match TRBD1. The J call may not be correct, given that the DNA end is closer to TRBJ2-7. The CDR3 is 15 residues long. Germline V CDR1 and CDR2: MNHEY, SMNVEV (reference sequence). This CDR3 is CASSSPGTDIYEQYF. CDR3 coding DNA: TGTGCCAGCAGTTCCCCCGGGACAGATATATACGAGCAGTACTTC.

In this sample, this clone turned up a few times. The chain carries TRBV5-1 and TRBJ2-1; 15 nucleotides line up with TRBD2. This CDR3 has 17 residues. The germline gives CDR1 SGHRS, CDR2 YFSETQ. V gave up 0 bases and J gave up 8 bases; unmatched junction bases: 6. CDR3 sequence: CASSLGTSGGATDEQFF. For the CDR3, the DNA is TGCGCCAGCAGCTTGGGGACTAGCGGGGGGGCAACGGATGAGCAGTTCTTC.

J is TRBJ1-5 and V is TRBV5-1, with D possibly TRBD1 on 6 matching bases. Trimming removed 2 bases from V and 5 bases from J, with 8 bases in between. CDR3 length: 13 amino acids. Germline V lookup: CDR1 SGHRS, CDR2 YFSETQ. CDR3: CASSFEGDQPQHF. CDR3 sequence (DNA): TGCGCCAGCAGCTTTGAGGGGGATCAGCCCCAGCATTTT.